These 18 T cell receptor beta chains came from one sample sequenced in a study of T cell responses to AZD1222 COVID-19 vaccine. The method was immunoSEQ multiplex PCR; TCRdb's version includes in-frame clones alone and lacks a portion of them. The sample carries more than 150,000 clones, approximately 90% recorded once. Specimen: peripheral blood, collected on day 0 of AZD1222 vaccination. These receptors were taken from an adult in good health.

V and J are TRBV27 and TRBJ1-6; 8 nucleotides align to TRBD1. The CDR3 extends over 15 amino acids. Germline V gene sequence: CDR1 MNHEY, CDR2 SMNVEV (reference sequence). V lost 5 bases, J lost 9 bases, and 9 bases stayed unmatched. CDR3 sequence reads: CASSPGTGPSSPLHF. DNA of the CDR3: TGTGCCAGCAGTCCCGGGACAGGTCCTAGTTCACCCCTCCACTTT.

The chain links TRBV20-1 to TRBJ1-1; D possibly corresponds to TRBD1 (5 bases). The CDR3 consists of 11 residues. Germline CDR1 and CDR2: DFQATT and SNEGSKA (reference sequence). Trimming removed 5 bases from V and 5 bases from J, with 9 bases in between. The CDR3 region has the DNA TGCAGTGCTCCGGGGGGGACTGAAGCTTTCTTT. The encoded protein is CSAPGGTEAFF.

V is TRBV6-5 and J is TRBJ1-2; TRBD1 matches 9 bases. The germline V gene encodes CDR1 MNHEY and CDR2 SVGAGI. CDR3 length: 15 residues. V shed 7 bases and J 5 bases; nucleotides not matched to a gene: 11. The DNA for the CDR3 is TGTGCCAGCACTAAAACAGGGGGCAGTGGGTATGGCTACACCTTC. Protein product: CASTKTGGSGYGYTF.

The gene calls are TRBV5-6 and TRBJ1-3, with unresolved D. The CDR3 has 14 residues. Trimming removed 4 bases from V and 4 bases from J, with 12 bases in between. The germline V gene encodes CDR1 SGHDT and CDR2 YYEEEE. The CDR3 coding sequence is TGTGCCAGCAGCCCGGACCTGGCCGGAAACACCATATATTTT. Translation gives CASSPDLAGNTIYF.

The V gene is TRBV19, the J gene TRBJ1-1, with a tentative D call TRBD1 (5 bases). This CDR3 has 15 amino acids. Germline V gene data show CDR1 as LNHDA and CDR2 as SQIVND (reference sequence). Trimming took 6 bases from V and 0 from J, leaving 14 bases between them. The CDR3 DNA sequence: TGTGCCAGTAGACCCTCGACAGACATGAACACTGAAGCTTTCTTT. Protein: CASRPSTDMNTEAFF.

This rearrangement joins TRBV7-8 to TRBJ2-1; perhaps TRBD1 as D (6 bases). V dropped 4 bases and J dropped 3 bases, with 16 bases sitting between them. Germline CDR1 is SGHVS and CDR2 is FQNEAQ. The CDR3 runs to 16 residues. The CDR3 DNA follows: TGTGCCAGCAGCTCTTCCTCGGGACACCTCTACAATGAGCAGTTCTTC. As protein: CASSSSSGHLYNEQFF.

The chain couples TRBV7-9 to TRBJ1-5; D is ambiguous. Trimming took 0 bases from V and 2 from J, leaving 8 bases between them. The CDR3 is made up of 15 amino acids. Germline CDR1 SEHNR, CDR2 FQNEAQ (reference sequence). The CDR3 DNA is TGTGCCAGCAGCTTAGCTGGAGACCGCAATCAGCCCCAGCATTTT. Amino acids: CASSLAGDRNQPQHF.

The chain links TRBV19 to TRBJ2-1; 8 nucleotides align to TRBD2. J gave up 6 bases and V 5 bases, and 6 bases lay outside the gene matches. The CDR3 runs 14 residues. CDR1 is LNHDA, CDR2 SQIVND, per germline (reference sequence). The CDR3 sequence is CASSPIGGGNEQFF. The CDR3 coding sequence is TGTGCCAGTAGTCCCATCGGGGGGGGCAATGAGCAGTTCTTC. Drawing the rest from reference TRBV19 and TRBJ2-1, the complete variable domain is DGGITQSPKYLFRKEGQNVTLSCEQNLNHDAMYWYRQDPGQGLRLIYYSQIVNDFQKGDIAEGYSVSREKKESFPLTVTSAQKNPTAFYLCASSPIGGGNEQFFGPGTRLTVL.

The chain carries TRBV5-5 and TRBJ2-7; the D gene is possibly TRBD2 (7 bases). The CDR3 contains 14 residues. Per germline, CDR1 SGHKS and CDR2 YYEKEE (reference sequence). V was clipped by 4 bases and J by 0 bases, with 11 bases between them. The DNA for the CDR3 is TGTGCCAGCAGCCCGGGGGGCCTCTCCTACGAGCAGTACTTC. This translates into CASSPGGLSYEQYF. The full variable domain, completed using reference TRBV5-5 and TRBJ2-7, is DAGVTQSPTHLIKTRGQQVTLRCSPISGHKSVSWYQQVLGQGPQFIFQYYEKEERGRGNFPDRFSARQFPNYSSELNVNALLLGDSALYLCASSPGGLSYEQYFGPGTRLTVT.

This clone was seen just once. V and J are TRBV12-3 or TRBV12-4 and TRBJ1-1; D gene unclear. The CDR3 covers 11 residues. The V gene lost 3 bases and the J gene lost 5 bases, with 4 bases spanning the gap. CDR3 DNA sequence: TGTGCCAGCAGTTTCTCAACTGAAGCTTTCTTT. Its translation is CASSFSTEAFF.

The chain employs TRBV11-1 and TRBJ2-3, with unresolved D. The CDR3 length is 15 residues. Trimming cost V 0 bases and J 1 base, with 8 bases left between them. Germline loops: CDR1 SGHAT, CDR2 FQDESV (reference sequence). CDR3 protein: CASSLAPQRTDTQYF. In DNA, the CDR3 is TGTGCCAGCAGCTTAGCCCCCCAGCGCACAGATACGCAGTATTTT.

The gene calls are TRBV28 and TRBJ1-5; D remains ambiguous. Germline lookup yields CDR1 MDHEN and CDR2 SYDVKM. CDR3 length: 15 residues. V dropped 3 bases and J dropped 0 bases, with 9 bases sitting between them. CDR3 DNA sequence: TGTGCCAGCAGTTTCCGATCATATAGCAATCAGCCCCAGCATTTT. Residues: CASSFRSYSNQPQHF.

This chain uses TRBV3-1 (or the pseudogene TRBV3-2) with TRBJ1-2; 8 bases are a match to TRBD1. The V segment lost 3 bases and the J segment 8 bases; nucleotides outside the gene matches: 11. Germline V gives CDR1 LGHDT, CDR2 YNNKEL (reference sequence). There are 15 residues in the CDR3. CDR3 loop: CASSQYRGQVEGYTF. DNA of the CDR3: TGTGCCAGCAGCCAGTATAGGGGACAGGTAGAGGGCTACACCTTC.

The gene calls are TRBV3-1 (or the pseudogene TRBV3-2) and TRBJ2-2, with a tentative D call TRBD1 (5 bases). This CDR3 spans 13 amino acids. Germline CDR1 reads LGHDT; CDR2 reads YNNKEL (reference sequence). The V end lost 4 bases, the J end lost 6 bases, and 9 bases lay between the germline ends. The CDR3 DNA is TGTGCCAGCAGCCTGGGCAGGGCCGGGGAGCTGTTTTTT. Translation gives CASSLGRAGELFF.

The chain recombines TRBV7-9 with TRBJ2-5; the match to TRBD2 covers 11 bases. This CDR3 has 17 residues. Germline trimming cut 1 base from V and 2 bases from J; bases unmatched to any gene: 6. Germline-derived CDR1 and CDR2 are SEHNR and FQNEAQ (reference sequence). CDR3 DNA: TGTGCCAGCAGCTTAGGAGGGACTAGCGGATTTCAAGAGACCCAGTACTTC. As protein: CASSLGGTSGFQETQYF.

The chain recombines TRBV5-1 with TRBJ1-1; D unclear. The CDR3 length is 15 residues. V lost 4 bases and J lost 4, with 17 bases in between. CDR1 is SGHRS, CDR2 YFSETQ, per germline. CDR3 sequence (DNA): TGCGCCAGCAGCCCCGGGGAGTCCCCGATCACTGAAGCTTTCTTT. Its protein is CASSPGESPITEAFF.

The chain carries TRBV3-1 (or the pseudogene TRBV3-2) and TRBJ1-4; D is uncertain. Germline V CDR1 and CDR2: LGHDT, YNNKEL (reference sequence). This CDR3 region has 14 residues. V shed 2 bases and J shed 8 bases, with 12 bases lying between them. The DNA of the CDR3 is TGTGCCAGCAGCCAAATGGCAGTCGAGGAAAAACTGTTTTTT. Protein sequence: CASSQMAVEEKLFF.

The rearrangement uses TRBV28 and TRBJ2-7; D unresolved. There are 14 residues in the CDR3. The V end was cut by 2 bases, the J end by 3 bases, with 11 bases between. CDR1 is MDHEN and CDR2 is SYDVKM in the germline V gene. CDR3 bases: TGTGCCAGCAGTTTACGGCAGCCCTACTACGAGCAGTACTTC. Translated: CASSLRQPYYEQYF.